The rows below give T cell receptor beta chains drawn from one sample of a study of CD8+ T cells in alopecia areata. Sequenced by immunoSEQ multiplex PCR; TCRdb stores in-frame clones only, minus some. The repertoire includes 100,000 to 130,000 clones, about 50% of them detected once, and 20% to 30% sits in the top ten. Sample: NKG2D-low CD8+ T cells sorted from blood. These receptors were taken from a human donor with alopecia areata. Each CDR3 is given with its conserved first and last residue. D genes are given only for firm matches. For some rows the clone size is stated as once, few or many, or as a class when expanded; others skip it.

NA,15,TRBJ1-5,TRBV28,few,CASRVGLYSNQPQHF,TGTGCCAGCAGAGTGGGGCTTTATAGCAATCAGCCCCAGCATTTT
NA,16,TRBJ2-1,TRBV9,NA,CASSLEGSPLYNEQFF,TGTGCCAGCAGTCTCGAGGGCTCCCCCCTTTACAATGAGCAGTTCTTC
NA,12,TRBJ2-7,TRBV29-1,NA,CSVAGGTYEQYF,TGCAGCGTTGCCGGGGGCACCTACGAGCAGTACTTC
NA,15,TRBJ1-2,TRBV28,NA,CASSRPGGAREGYTF,TGTGCCAGCAGTAGGCCGGGGGGTGCCAGGGAAGGCTACACCTTC
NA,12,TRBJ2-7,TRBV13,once,CASSIPLHEQYF,TGTGCCAGCAGCATACCTCTCCACGAGCAGTACTTC
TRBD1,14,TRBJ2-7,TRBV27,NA,CASSTRDRPYEQYF,TGTGCCAGCAGTACCCGGGACAGGCCCTACGAGCAGTACTTC
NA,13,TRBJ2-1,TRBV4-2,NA,CASRQGDYNEQFF,TGTGCCAGCAGACAGGGCGATTACAATGAGCAGTTCTTC
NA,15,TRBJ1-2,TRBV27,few,CASSPLMGGNYGYTF,TGTGCCAGCAGCCCACTAATGGGCGGGAACTATGGCTACACCTTC
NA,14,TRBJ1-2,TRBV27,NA,CASSLSGANYGYTF,TGTGCCAGCAGTTTATCCGGGGCGAACTATGGCTACACCTTC
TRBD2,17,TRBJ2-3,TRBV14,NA,CASSQILTSGSSDTQYF,TGTGCCAGCAGTCAAATCTTGACTAGCGGGAGTTCAGATACGCAGTATTTT
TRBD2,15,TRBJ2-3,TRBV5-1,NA,CASRSGGSVSDTQYF,TGCGCCAGTCGATCAGGCGGGAGTGTTTCAGATACGCAGTATTTT
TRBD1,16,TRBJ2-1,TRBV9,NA,CASSARDRLTYNEQFF,TGTGCCAGCAGCGCCCGGGACAGACTTACCTACAATGAGCAGTTCTTC
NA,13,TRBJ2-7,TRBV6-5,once,CASSYGAGVEQYF,TGTGCCAGCAGTTACGGTGCAGGGGTCGAGCAGTACTTC
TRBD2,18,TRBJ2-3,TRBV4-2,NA,CASSQRGLAGLSTDTQYF,TGTGCCAGCAGCCAACGGGGTCTAGCGGGGCTTAGCACAGATACGCAGTATTTT
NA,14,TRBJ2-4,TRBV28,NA,CASSLGPGINIQYF,TGTGCCAGCAGTTTAGGTCCCGGCATAAACATTCAGTACTTC
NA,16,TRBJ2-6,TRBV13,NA,CASSEPSGFGANVLTF,TGTGCCAGCAGCGAGCCCTCGGGGTTCGGGGCCAACGTCCTGACTTTC
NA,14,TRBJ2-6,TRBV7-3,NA,CASRSNAGANVLTF,TGTGCCAGCCGAAGTAATGCAGGGGCCAACGTCCTGACTTTC
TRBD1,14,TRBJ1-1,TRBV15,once,CATSEQGVHTEAFF,TGTGCCACCAGCGAGCAGGGGGTCCACACTGAAGCTTTCTTT
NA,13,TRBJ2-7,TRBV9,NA,CASSVVSGREQYF,TGTGCCAGCAGCGTAGTCTCCGGGAGAGAGCAGTACTTC
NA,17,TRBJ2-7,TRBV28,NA,CASSLRRWGSSGYEQYF,TGTGCCAGCAGTTTACGTAGATGGGGCTCATCGGGCTACGAGCAGTACTTC
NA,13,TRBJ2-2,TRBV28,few,CASERLNTGELFF,TGTGCCAGCGAACGACTAAACACCGGGGAGCTGTTTTTT
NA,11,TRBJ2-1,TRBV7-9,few,CASSVNDEQFF,TGTGCCAGCAGCGTCAACGATGAGCAGTTCTTC
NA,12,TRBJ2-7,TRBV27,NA,CASSRFGDEQYF,TGTGCCAGCAGTAGGTTTGGGGACGAGCAGTACTTC
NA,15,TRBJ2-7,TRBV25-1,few,CASSEYVEGAYEQYF,TGTGCCAGCAGTGAATACGTGGAGGGTGCCTACGAGCAGTACTTC
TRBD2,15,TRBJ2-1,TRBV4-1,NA,CASSPTSGGYNEQFF,TGCGCCAGCAGCCCGACTAGCGGCGGTTACAATGAGCAGTTCTTC
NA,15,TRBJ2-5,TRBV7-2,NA,CASSPDGAGMLTQYF,TGTGCCAGCAGCCCCGATGGGGCTGGGATGTTGACCCAGTACTTC